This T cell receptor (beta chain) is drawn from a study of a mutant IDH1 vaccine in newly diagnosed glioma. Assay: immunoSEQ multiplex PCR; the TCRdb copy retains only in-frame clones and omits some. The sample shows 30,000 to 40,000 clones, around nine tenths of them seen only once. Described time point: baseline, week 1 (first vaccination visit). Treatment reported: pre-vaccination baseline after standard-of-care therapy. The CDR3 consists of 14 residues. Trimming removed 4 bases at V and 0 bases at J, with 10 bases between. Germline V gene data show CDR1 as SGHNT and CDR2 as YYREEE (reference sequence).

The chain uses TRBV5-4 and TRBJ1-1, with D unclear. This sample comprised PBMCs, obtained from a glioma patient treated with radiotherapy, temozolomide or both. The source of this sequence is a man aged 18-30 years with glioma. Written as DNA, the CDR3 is TGTGCCAGCAGCCCAGGAGGGTTGAACACTGAAGCTTTCTTT. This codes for CASSPGGLNTEAFF.